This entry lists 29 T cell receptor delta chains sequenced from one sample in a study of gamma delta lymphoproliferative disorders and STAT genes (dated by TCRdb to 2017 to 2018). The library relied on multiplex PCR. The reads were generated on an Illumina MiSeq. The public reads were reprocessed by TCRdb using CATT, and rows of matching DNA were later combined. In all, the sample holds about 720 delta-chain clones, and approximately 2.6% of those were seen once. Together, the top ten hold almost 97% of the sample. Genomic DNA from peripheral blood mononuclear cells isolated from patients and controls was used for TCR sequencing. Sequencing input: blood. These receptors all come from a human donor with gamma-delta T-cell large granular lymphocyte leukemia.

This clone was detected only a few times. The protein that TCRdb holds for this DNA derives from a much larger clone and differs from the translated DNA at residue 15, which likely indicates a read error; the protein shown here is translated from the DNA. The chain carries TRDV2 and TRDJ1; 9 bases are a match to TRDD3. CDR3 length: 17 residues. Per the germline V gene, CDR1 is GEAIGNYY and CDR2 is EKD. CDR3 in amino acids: CACDEVLGDGDEDKPIF. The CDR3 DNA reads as TGTGCCTGTGACGAGGTACTGGGGGACGGCGACGAGGATAAACCCATCTTT.

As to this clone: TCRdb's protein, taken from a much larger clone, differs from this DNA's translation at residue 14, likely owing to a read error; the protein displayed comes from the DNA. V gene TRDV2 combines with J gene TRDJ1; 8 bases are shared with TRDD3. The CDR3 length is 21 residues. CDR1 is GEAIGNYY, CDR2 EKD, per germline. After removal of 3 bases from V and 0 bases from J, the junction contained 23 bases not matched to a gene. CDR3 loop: CACDSILGALRRSRNTDKLIF. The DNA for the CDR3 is TGTGCCTGTGACTCAATACTGGGGGCCCTCCGGCGATCCCGGAACACCGATAAACTCATCTTT.

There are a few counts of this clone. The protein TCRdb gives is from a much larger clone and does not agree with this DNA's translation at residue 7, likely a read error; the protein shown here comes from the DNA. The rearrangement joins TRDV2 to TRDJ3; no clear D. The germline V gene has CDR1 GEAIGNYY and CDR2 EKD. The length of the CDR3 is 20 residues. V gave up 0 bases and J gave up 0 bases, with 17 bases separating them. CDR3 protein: CACDTSAGHPLSWDTRQMFF. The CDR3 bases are TGTGCCTGTGACACCTCCGCGGGACACCCTCTCTCCTGGGACACCCGACAGATGTTTTTC.

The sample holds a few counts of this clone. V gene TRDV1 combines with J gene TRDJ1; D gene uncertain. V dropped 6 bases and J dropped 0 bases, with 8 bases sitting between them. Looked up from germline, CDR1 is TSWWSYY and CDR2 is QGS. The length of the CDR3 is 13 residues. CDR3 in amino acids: CALGPLYTDKLIF. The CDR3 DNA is TGTGCTCTTGGACCTTTGTACACCGATAAACTCATCTTT.

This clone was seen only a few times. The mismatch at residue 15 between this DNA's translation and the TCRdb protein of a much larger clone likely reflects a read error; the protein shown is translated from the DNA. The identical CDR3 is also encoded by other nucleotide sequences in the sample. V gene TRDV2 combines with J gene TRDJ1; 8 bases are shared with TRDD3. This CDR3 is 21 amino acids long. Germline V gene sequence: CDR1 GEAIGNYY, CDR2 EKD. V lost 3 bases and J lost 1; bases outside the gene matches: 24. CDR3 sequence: CACDSILGALRRSPSTDKLIF. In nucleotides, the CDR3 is TGTGCCTGTGACTCAATACTGGGGGCTCTCCGGCGATCCCCGAGCACCGATAAACTCATCTTT.

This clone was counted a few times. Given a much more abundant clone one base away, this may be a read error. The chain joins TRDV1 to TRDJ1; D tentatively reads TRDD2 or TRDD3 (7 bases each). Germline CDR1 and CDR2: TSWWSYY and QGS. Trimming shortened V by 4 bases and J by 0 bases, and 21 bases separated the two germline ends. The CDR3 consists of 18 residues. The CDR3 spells CALGVWIPTGEYTDKLIF. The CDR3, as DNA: TGTGCTCTTGGGGTCTGGATTCCTACTGGGGAGTACACCGATAAACTCATCTTT.

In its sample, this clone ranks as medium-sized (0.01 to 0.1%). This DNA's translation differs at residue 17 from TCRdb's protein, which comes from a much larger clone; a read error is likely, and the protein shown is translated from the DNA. CDR3 coding DNA: TGTGCCTGTGACACCTCCGGGGGACACCCTCTCTCCTGGGACACCCGACGGATGTTTTTC. Translating gives CACDTSGGHPLSWDTRRMFF. The chain has TRDV2 and TRDJ3; possible D gene TRDD3, 6 bases. CDR1 and CDR2 from the germline V gene are GEAIGNYY and EKD. CDR3 size: 20 residues.

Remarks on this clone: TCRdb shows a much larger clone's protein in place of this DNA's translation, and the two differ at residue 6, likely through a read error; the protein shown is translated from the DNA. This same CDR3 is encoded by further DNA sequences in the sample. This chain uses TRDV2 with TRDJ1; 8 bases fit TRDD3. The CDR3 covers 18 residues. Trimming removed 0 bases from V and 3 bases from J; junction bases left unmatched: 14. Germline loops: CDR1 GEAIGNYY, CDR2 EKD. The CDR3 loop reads CACDTLGLGENGADKLIF. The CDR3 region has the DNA TGTGCCTGTGACACCCTAGGGCTGGGGGAAAACGGGGCCGATAAACTCATCTTT.

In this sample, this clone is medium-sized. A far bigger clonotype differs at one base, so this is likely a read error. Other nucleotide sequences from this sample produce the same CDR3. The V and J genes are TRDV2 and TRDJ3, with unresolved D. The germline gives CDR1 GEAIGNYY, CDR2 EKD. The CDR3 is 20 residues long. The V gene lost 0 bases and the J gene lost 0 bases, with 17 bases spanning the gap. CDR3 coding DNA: TGTGCCTGTGACACCTCCGGAGGACACCCTCTCTCCTGGGACACCCGACAGATGTTTTTC. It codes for CACDTSGGHPLSWDTRQMFF.

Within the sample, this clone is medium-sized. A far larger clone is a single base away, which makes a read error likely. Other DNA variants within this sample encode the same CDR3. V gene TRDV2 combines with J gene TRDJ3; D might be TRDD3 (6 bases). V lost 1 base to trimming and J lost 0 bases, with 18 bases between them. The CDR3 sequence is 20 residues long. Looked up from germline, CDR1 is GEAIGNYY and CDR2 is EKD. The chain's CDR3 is CACDTSGGHPLSWDTRQMFF. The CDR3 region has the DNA TGTGCCTGTGACACTTCCGGGGGACACCCTCTCTCCTGGGACACCCGACAGATGTTTTTC.

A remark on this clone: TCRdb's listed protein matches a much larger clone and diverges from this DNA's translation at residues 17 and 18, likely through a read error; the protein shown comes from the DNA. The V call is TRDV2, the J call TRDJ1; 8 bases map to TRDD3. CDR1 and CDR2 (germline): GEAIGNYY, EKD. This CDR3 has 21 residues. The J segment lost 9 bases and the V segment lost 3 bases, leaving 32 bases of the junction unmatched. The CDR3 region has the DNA TGTGCCTGTGACTCAATACTGGGGGCCCTCCGGCGATCCCCGAACACCAATGAACTCATCTTT. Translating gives CACDSILGALRRSPNTNELIF.

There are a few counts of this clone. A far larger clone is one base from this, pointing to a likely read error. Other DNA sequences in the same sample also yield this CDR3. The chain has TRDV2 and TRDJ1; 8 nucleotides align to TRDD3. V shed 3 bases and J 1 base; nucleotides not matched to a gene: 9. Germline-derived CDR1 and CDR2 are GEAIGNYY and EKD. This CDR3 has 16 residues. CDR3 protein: CACDPLVLGGTDKLIF. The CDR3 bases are TGTGCCTGTGACCCCTTGGTACTGGGGGGCACCGATAAACTCATCTTT.

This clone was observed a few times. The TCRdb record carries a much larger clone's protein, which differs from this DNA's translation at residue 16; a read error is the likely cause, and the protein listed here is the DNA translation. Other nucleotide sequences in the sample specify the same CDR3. CDR3 bases: TGTGCCTGTGACTCAATACTAGGGGCCCTCCGGCGATCCCCGAACTCCGATAAACTCATCTTT. Protein product: CACDSILGALRRSPNSDKLIF. The genes are TRDV2 and TRDJ1; D is unresolved. The CDR3 covers 21 residues. The germline gives CDR1 GEAIGNYY, CDR2 EKD. Trimming removed 3 bases from V and 3 bases from J, with 34 bases in between.

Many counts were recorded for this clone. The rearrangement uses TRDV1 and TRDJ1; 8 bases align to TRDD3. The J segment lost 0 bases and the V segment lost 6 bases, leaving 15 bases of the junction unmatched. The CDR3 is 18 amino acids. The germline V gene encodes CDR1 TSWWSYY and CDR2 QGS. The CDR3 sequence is CALGKPRTGGLYTDKLIF. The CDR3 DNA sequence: TGTGCTCTTGGTAAGCCCCGTACTGGGGGCCTATACACCGATAAACTCATCTTT.

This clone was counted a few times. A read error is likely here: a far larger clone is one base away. CDR3 nucleotides: TGTGCCTGTGACACCTTGGGGATACGCCAAGATAAACCCATCTTT. It codes for CACDTLGIRQDKPIF. The chain employs TRDV2 and TRDJ1; 9 bases fit TRDD3. The CDR3 contains 15 residues. Looked up from germline, CDR1 is GEAIGNYY and CDR2 is EKD.

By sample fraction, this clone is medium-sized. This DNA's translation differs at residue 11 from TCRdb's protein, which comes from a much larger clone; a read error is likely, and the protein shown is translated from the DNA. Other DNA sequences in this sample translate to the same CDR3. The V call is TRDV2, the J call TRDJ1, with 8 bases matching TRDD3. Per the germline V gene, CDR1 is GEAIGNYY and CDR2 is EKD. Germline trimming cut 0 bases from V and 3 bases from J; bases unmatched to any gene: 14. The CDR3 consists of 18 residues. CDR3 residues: CACDTVGLGESGADKLIF. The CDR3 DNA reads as TGTGCCTGTGACACCGTAGGGCTGGGGGAAAGCGGGGCCGATAAACTCATCTTT.

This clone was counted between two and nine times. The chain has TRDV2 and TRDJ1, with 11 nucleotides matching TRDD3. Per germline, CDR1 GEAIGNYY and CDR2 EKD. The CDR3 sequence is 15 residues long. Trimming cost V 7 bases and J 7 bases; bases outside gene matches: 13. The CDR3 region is CAWDVMGDTSGKLIF. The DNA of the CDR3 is TGTGCCTGGGACGTTATGGGGGATACGAGCGGTAAACTCATCTTT.

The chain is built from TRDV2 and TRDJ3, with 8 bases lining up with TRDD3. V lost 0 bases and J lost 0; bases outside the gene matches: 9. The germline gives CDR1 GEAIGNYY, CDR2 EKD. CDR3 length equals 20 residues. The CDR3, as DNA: TGTGCCTGTGACACCGGACGGGGGGGGGATAGCTCCTGGGACACCCGACAGATGTTTTTC. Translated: CACDTGRGGDSSWDTRQMFF.

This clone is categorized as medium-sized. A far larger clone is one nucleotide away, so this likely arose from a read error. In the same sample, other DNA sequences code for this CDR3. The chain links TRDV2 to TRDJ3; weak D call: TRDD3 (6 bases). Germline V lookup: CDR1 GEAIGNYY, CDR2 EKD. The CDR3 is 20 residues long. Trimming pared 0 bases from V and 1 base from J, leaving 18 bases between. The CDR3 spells CACDTSGGHPLSWDTRQMFF. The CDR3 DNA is TGTGCCTGTGACACCTCCGGGGGACACCCTCTTTCCTGGGACACCCGACAGATGTTTTTC.

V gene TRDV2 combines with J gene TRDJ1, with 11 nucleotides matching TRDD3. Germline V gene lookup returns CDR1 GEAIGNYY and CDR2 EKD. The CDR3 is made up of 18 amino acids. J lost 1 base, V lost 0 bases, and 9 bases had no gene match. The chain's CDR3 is CACDTVSTGGYSTDKLIF. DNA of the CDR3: TGTGCCTGTGACACCGTTTCTACTGGGGGATATTCCACCGATAAACTCATCTTT.

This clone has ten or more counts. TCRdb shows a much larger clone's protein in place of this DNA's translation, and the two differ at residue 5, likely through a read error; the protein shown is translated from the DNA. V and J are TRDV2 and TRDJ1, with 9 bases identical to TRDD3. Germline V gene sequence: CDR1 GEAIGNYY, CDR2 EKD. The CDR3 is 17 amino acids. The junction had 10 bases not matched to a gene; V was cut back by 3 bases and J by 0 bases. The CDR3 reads CACDALTGGLNTDKLIF. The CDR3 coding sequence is TGTGCCTGTGACGCTCTTACTGGGGGACTGAACACCGATAAACTCATCTTT.

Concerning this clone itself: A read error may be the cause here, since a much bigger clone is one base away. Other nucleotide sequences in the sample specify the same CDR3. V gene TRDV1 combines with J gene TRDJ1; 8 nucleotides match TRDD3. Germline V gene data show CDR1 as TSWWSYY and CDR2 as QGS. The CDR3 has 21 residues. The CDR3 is CALGERILLLGVTLGTDKLIF. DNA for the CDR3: TGTGCCCTTGGGGAACGAATCCTACTACTGGGGGTAACCCTTGGGACCGATAAACTCATCTTT.

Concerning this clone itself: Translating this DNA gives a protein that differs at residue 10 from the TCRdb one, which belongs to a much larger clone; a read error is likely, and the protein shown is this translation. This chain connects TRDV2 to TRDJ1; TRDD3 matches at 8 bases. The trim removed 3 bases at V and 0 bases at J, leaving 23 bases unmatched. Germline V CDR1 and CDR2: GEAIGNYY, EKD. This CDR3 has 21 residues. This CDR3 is CACDSILGAIRRSPNTDKLIF. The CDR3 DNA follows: TGTGCCTGTGACTCAATACTGGGGGCCATCCGGCGATCCCCGAACACCGATAAACTCATCTTT.

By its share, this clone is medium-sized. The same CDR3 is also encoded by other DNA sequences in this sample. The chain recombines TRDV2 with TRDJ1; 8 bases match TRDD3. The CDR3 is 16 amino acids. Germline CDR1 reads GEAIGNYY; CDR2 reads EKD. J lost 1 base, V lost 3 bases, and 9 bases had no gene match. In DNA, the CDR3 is TGTGCCTGTGACCCCTTAGTACTGGGGGGCACCGATAAACTCATCTTT. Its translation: CACDPLVLGGTDKLIF.

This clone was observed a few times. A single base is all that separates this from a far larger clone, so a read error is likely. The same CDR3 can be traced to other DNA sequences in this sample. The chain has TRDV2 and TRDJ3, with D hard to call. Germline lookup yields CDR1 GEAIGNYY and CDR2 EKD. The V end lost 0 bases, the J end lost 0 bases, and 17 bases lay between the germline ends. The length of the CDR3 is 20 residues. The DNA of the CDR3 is TGTGCCTGTGACACCTCCGGTGGACACCCTCTCTCCTGGGACACCCGACAGATGTTTTTC. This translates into CACDTSGGHPLSWDTRQMFF.

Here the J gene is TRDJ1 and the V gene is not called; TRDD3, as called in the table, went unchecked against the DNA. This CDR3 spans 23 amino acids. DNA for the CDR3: TGTGCTCTTGGGGGGGGGGCCTTCCTAACGGTACTGGGGGATACGCCCTACACCGATAAACTCATCTTT. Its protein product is CALGGGAFLTVLGDTPYTDKLIF.

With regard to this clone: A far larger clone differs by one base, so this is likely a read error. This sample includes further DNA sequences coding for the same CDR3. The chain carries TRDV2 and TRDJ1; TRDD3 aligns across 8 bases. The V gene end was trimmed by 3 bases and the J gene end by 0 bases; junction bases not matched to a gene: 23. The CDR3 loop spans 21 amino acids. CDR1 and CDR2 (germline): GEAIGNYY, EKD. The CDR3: CACDSILGALRRSPNTDKLIF. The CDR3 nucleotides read TGTGCCTGTGACTCAATACTGGGGGCCCTCAGGCGATCCCCGAACACCGATAAACTCATCTTT.

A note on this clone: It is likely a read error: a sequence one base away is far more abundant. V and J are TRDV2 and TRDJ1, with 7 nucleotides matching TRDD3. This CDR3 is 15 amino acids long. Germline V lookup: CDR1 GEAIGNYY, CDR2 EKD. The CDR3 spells CACDFVGINTDKPIF. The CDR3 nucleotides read TGTGCCTGTGACTTCGTGGGGATAAACACCGATAAACCCATCTTT.

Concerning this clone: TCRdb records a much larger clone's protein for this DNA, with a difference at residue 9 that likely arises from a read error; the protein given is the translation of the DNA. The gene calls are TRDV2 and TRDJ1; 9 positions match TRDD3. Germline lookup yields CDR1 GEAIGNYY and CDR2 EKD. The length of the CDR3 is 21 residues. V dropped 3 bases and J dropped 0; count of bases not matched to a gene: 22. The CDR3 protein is CACDSILGDLRRSPNTDKLIF. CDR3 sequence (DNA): TGTGCCTGTGACTCAATACTGGGGGACCTCCGGCGATCCCCGAACACCGATAAACTCATCTTT.